This is a list of T cell receptor beta chains from one sample in a study of cytomegalovirus exposure and HLA in healthy donors. TCRdb's table, derived via immunoSEQ multiplex PCR, lists solely in-frame clones and lacks some. The sample shows roughly 130,000 clones, more than 60% of them seen only once. The specimen sequenced was PBMCs. These TCRs come from a male donor in good health and CMV-seronegative. CDR3s include the opening cysteine and the closing phenylalanine or tryptophan. D genes are given only for firm matches. Size is stated for part of the rows, as once, few or many counts, or as a class when the clone is expanded.

.	.	TRBV28	TRBJ1-6	CASSFMSSYNSPLHF	TGTGCCAGCAGTTTTATGAGCTCCTATAATTCACCCCTCCACTTT
.	.	TRBV7-2	TRBJ1-4	CASSLGGGNEKLFF	TGTGCCAGCAGCTTAGGCGGGGGGAATGAAAAACTGTTTTTT
.	.	TRBV30	TRBJ1-2	CAWSNGALGYTF	TGTGCCTGGAGTAATGGGGCCTTGGGCTACACCTTC
TRBD1	few	TRBV4-1	TRBJ2-2	CASSQDLGGRTGELFF	TGCGCCAGCAGCCAAGATTTAGGGGGCCGCACCGGGGAGCTGTTTTTT
TRBD2	.	TRBV10-3	TRBJ2-7	CAISAAGVAYF	TGTGCCATCAGTGCAGCGGGGGTCGCGTACTTC
.	.	TRBV7-9	TRBJ1-3	CASSLVGGSGNTIYF	TGTGCCAGCAGCTTAGTCGGGGGGTCTGGAAACACCATATATTTT
.	.	TRBV5-1	TRBJ2-2	CASSLEARISAGELFF	TGCGCCAGCAGCTTGGAGGCTAGGATCAGCGCCGGGGAGCTGTTTTTT
.	few	TRBV6-1	TRBJ1-3	CASIITGSSGNTIYF	TGTGCCAGCATCATAACAGGCAGCTCTGGAAACACCATATATTTT
TRBD1	few	TRBV19	TRBJ1-4	CASSDRGQGYNEKLFF	TGTGCCAGTAGTGACCGTGGACAGGGCTATAATGAAAAACTGTTTTTT
.	.	TRBV15	TRBJ2-1	CATSSGVGEGLNNEQFF	TGTGCCACCAGCAGCGGGGTCGGTGAGGGCCTTAACAATGAGCAGTTCTTC
TRBD1	.	TRBV15	TRBJ2-2	CATSRTRTGATGELFF	TGTGCCACCAGCCGAACTAGGACAGGGGCAACCGGGGAGCTGTTTTTT
.	.	TRBV5-1	TRBJ1-1	CASSSHSGTEAFF	TGCGCCAGCAGCTCCCACAGTGGAACTGAAGCTTTCTTT
.	once	TRBV6-1	TRBJ2-1	CASTEQRTSYNEQFF	TGTGCCAGCACCGAACAGAGAACTTCCTACAATGAGCAGTTCTTC
TRBD2	.	TRBV6-5	TRBJ2-7	CASSYSTSLSYEQYF	TGTGCCAGCAGTTACTCGACTAGCCTCTCCTACGAGCAGTACTTC
TRBD1	.	TRBV9	TRBJ2-5	CASSDGTGLIETQYF	TGTGCCAGCAGCGACGGGACAGGGTTAATAGAGACCCAGTACTTC
.	.	TRBV19	TRBJ2-7	CASSTTGSYEQYF	TGTGCCAGTAGTACGACTGGTTCCTACGAGCAGTACTTC
TRBD2	few	TRBV28	TRBJ2-1	CASGRTSGGSGQFF	TGTGCCAGCGGAAGGACTAGCGGGGGAAGTGGGCAGTTCTTC
.	.	TRBV7-9	TRBJ2-7	CSSSPFGDEQYF	TGTTCCAGCAGCCCCTTCGGTGACGAGCAGTACTTC
.	.	TRBV29-1	TRBJ2-7	CSVSRPDRHEQYF	TGCAGCGTCAGCCGCCCCGACAGACACGAGCAGTACTTC
TRBD1	once	TRBV13	TRBJ1-1	CASSENRGRITEAFF	TGTGCCAGCAGCGAAAACAGGGGGCGGATCACTGAAGCTTTCTTT
TRBD1	few	TRBV6-5	TRBJ1-2	CASSYSRQGFAGYTF	TGTGCCAGCAGTTACTCCCGACAGGGTTTTGCTGGCTACACCTTC
.	.	TRBV6-5	TRBJ1-1	CASSGNSKTEAFF	TGTGCCAGCAGCGGCAACAGTAAAACTGAAGCTTTCTTT
TRBD2	once	TRBV7-7	TRBJ2-3	CASSQRTSGGEGTDTQYF	TGTGCCAGCAGCCAAAGGACTAGCGGGGGGGAGGGCACAGATACGCAGTATTTT
.	.	TRBV13	TRBJ1-3	CASSLTGFGNTIYF	TGTGCCAGCAGCTTAACAGGGTTTGGAAACACCATATATTTT
.	.	TRBV27	TRBJ2-3	CASSLSLAVSITDTQYF	TGTGCCAGCAGTTTATCCCTAGCCGTCTCTATCACAGATACGCAGTATTTT
TRBD1	.	TRBV18	TRBJ1-5	CASSPSTGNNQPQHF	TGTGCCAGCTCACCCTCGACAGGGAATAATCAGCCCCAGCATTTT
TRBD1	few	TRBV11-2	TRBJ1-2	CASSFPGQGIGYGYTF	TGTGCCAGCAGCTTCCCGGGACAGGGTATCGGCTATGGCTACACCTTC
TRBD1	few	TRBV6-1	TRBJ1-1	CASSVDRDTEAFF	TGTGCCAGCAGTGTAGACAGGGACACTGAAGCTTTCTTT
TRBD1	.	TRBV2	TRBJ2-7	CAVRDSSYEQYF	TGTGCCGTCCGGGACAGCTCCTACGAGCAGTACTTC
.	.	TRBV7-2	TRBJ2-5	CASSLAWGDETQYF	TGTGCCAGCAGCTTAGCGTGGGGGGACGAGACCCAGTACTTC
.	.	TRBV5-1	TRBJ1-1	CASSLDIQVVDTEAFF	TGCGCCAGCAGCTTGGACATACAGGTCGTGGACACTGAAGCTTTCTTT
.	.	TRBV7-9	TRBJ1-3	CASSLGGAGNTIYF	TGTGCCAGCAGCTTAGGGGGCGCCGGAAACACCATATATTTT
.	few	TRBV9	TRBJ2-3	CASSVGTVTDTQYF	TGTGCCAGCAGCGTAGGGACAGTGACAGATACGCAGTATTTT
.	few	TRBV6-4	TRBJ2-3	CASSTGESTDTQYF	TGTGCCAGCAGTACGGGGGAGAGCACAGATACGCAGTATTTT
TRBD1	.	TRBV5-1	TRBJ2-3	CASNLDRVEDTQYF	TGCGCCAGCAACCTAGACAGGGTAGAGGATACGCAGTATTTT
.	.	TRBV5-1	TRBJ1-5	CASSPGAGSNQPQHF	TGCGCCAGCAGCCCTGGGGCGGGGAGCAATCAGCCCCAGCATTTT
TRBD2	once	TRBV10-3	TRBJ2-1	CAISDGTSRGNEQFF	TGTGCCATCAGTGACGGGACTAGTCGGGGCAATGAGCAGTTCTTC
TRBD2	once	TRBV6-6	TRBJ2-7	CATRLAGGLYEQYF	TGTGCCACCCGACTAGCGGGGGGCCTCTACGAGCAGTACTTC
TRBD1	.	TRBV5-1	TRBJ1-1	CASSLWGTGSTEAFF	TGCGCCAGCAGCTTGTGGGGGACAGGGAGCACTGAAGCTTTCTTT
.	.	TRBV6-5	TRBJ1-2	CASSYSVTGNYGYTF	TGTGCCAGCAGTTACTCCGTGACGGGTAACTATGGCTACACCTTC
.	.	TRBV7-6	TRBJ2-3	CASSQTRGTSTDTQYF	TGTGCCAGCAGCCAAACGCGGGGTACTAGCACAGATACGCAGTATTTT
.	.	TRBV5-1	TRBJ2-1	CASSPGGDPLYNEQFF	TGCGCCAGCAGCCCGGGGGGCGACCCCCTTTACAATGAGCAGTTCTTC
TRBD1	once	TRBV13	TRBJ2-7	CASSSRGQAYEQYF	TGTGCCAGCAGCTCAAGGGGACAGGCCTATGAGCAGTACTTC
.	.	TRBV9	TRBJ1-5	CASSQDGSGGQPQHF	TGTGCCAGCAGCCAGGACGGGTCCGGGGGTCAGCCCCAGCATTTT
TRBD1	.	TRBV7-3	TRBJ1-1	CASSSLDRGLGGTEAFF	TGTGCCAGCAGCTCCCTGGACAGGGGGCTGGGGGGCACTGAAGCTTTCTTT
TRBD1	few	TRBV10-2	TRBJ1-5	CASSDRGLLDQPQHF	TGCGCCAGCAGTGATAGGGGGCTGCTCGATCAGCCCCAGCATTTT
.	.	TRBV7-3	TRBJ1-3	CASTVRHPSGNTIYF	TGTGCCAGCACCGTGAGACATCCCTCTGGAAACACCATATATTTT
.	.	TRBV4-3	TRBJ2-3	CASSLLADTDTQYF	TGCGCCAGCAGCCTTCTGGCGGACACAGATACGCAGTATTTT
TRBD2	.	TRBV5-1	TRBJ2-2	CASSSPGLNTGELFF	TGCGCCAGCAGCTCACCGGGACTAAACACCGGGGAGCTGTTTTTT